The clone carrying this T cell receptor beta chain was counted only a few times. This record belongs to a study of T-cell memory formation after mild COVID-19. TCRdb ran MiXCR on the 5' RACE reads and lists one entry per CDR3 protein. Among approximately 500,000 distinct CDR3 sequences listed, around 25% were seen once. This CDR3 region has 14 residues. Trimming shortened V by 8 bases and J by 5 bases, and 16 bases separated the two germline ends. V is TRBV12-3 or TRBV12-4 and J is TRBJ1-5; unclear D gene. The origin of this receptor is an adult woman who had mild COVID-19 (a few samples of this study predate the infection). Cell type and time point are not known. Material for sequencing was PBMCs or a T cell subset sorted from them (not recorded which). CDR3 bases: TGTGCCAGCGGACGGTCGGGGTTCGATCAGCCCCAGCATTTT. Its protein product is CASGRSGFDQPQHF.